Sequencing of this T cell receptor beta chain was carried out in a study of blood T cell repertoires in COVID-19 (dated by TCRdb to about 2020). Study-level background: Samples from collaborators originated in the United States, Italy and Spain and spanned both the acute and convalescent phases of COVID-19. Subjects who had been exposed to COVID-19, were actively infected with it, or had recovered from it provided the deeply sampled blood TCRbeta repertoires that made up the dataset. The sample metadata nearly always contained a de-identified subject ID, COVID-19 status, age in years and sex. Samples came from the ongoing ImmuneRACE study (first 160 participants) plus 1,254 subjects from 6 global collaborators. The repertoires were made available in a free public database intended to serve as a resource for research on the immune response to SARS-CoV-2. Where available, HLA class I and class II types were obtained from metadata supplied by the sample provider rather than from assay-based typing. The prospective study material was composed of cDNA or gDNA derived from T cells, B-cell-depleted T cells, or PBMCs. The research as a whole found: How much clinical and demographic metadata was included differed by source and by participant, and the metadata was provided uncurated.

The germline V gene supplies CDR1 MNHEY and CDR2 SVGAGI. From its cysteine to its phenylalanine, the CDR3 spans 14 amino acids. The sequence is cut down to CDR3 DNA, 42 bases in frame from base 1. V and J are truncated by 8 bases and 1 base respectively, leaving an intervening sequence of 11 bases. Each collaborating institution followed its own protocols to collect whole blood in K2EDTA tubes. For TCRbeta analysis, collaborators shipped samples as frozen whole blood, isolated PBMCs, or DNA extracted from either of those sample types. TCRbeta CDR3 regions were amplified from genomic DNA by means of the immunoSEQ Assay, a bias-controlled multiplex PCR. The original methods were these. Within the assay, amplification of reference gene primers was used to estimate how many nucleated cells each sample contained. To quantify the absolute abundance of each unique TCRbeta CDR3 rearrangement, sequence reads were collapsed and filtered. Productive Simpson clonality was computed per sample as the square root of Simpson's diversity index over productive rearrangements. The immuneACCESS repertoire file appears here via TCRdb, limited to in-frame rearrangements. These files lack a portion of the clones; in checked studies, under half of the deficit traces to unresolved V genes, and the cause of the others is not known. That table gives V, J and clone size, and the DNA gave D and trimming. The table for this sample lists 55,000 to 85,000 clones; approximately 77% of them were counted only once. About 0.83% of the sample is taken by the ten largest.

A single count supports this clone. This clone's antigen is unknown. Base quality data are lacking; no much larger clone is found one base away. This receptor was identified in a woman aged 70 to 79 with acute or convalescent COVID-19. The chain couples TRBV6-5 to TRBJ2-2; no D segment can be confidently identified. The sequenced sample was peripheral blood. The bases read TGTGCCAGCGCCCTTAGCTTGAACACCGGGGAGCTGTTTTTT. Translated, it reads CASALSLNTGELFF.